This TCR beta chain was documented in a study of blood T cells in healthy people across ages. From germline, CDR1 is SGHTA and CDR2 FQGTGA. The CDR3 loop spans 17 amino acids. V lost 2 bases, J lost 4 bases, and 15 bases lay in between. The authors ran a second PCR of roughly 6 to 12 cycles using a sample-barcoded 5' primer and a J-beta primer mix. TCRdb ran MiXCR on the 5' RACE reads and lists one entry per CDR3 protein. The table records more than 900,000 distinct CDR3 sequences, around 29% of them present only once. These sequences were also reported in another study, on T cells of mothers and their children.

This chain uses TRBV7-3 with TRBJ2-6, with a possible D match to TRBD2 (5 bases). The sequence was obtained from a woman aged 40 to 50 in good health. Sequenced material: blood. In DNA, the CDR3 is TGTGCCAGCAGCTTATGGAGAGGGCTAAGAGGGGCCAACGTCCTGACTTTC. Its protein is CASSLWRGLRGANVLTF.